The 5 T cell receptor beta chains below all came from one sample that was sequenced in a study of cytomegalovirus exposure and HLA in healthy donors. Produced via immunoSEQ multiplex PCR; TCRdb's table is partial and in-frame only. The sample includes about 56,000 clones, about 92% of them seen just once. Sequencing was performed on PBMCs. The origin of the receptors is a woman aged 18 to 35 in good health and CMV-seropositive.

The V gene is TRBV18, the J gene TRBJ1-1, with 8 nucleotides matching TRBD1. The CDR3 runs 16 residues. The germline V gene encodes CDR1 KGHSH and CDR2 LQKENI. Trimming took 3 bases from V and 2 from J; bases not matched to a gene: 8. CDR3 coding DNA: TGTGCCAGCTCACCTAATAAACAGGGGGTAAACACTGAAGCTTTCTTT. Translated, it gives CASSPNKQGVNTEAFF. Supplemented by reference TRBV18 and TRBJ1-1, the full variable domain reads NAGVMQNPRHLVRRRGQEARLRCSPMKGHSHVYWYRQLPEEGLKFMVYLQKENIIDESGMPKERFSAEFPKEGPSILRIQQVVRGDSAAYFCASSPNKQGVNTEAFFGQGTRLTVV.

The gene calls are TRBV11-2 and TRBJ2-5, with 10 bases identical to TRBD2. Looked up from germline, CDR1 is SGHAT and CDR2 is FQNNGV. The CDR3 consists of 15 residues. V dropped 5 bases and J dropped 9; count of bases not matched to a gene: 12. The CDR3 reads CASSPRASGGLPQYF. As DNA, the CDR3 is TGTGCCAGCAGCCCGAGAGCTAGCGGGGGTCTTCCCCAGTACTTC.

The gene calls are TRBV30 and TRBJ1-2, with D unresolved. CDR3 length equals 14 residues. V dropped 1 base and J dropped 5 bases, with 14 bases sitting between them. Germline CDR1 and CDR2: GTSNPN and SVGIG (reference sequence). In DNA form, the CDR3 reads TGTGCCTGGAGTGGGACCTCCAAGCGGTATGGCTACACCTTC. This encodes CAWSGTSKRYGYTF.

The chain couples TRBV6-4 to TRBJ2-6; D is ambiguous. V was trimmed by 3 bases and J by 0 bases, leaving 9 bases between them. The CDR3 length is 16 residues. Germline V gene lookup returns CDR1 MRHNA and CDR2 SNTAGT. Here the CDR3 DNA reads TGTGCCAGCAGTGAGCAGTCAGGCTCTGGGGCCAACGTCCTGACTTTC. Translated, it gives CASSEQSGSGANVLTF.

The CDR3 here is CASSLTSGGLNEQFF. The CDR3 DNA follows: TGTGCCAGCAGTCTGACTAGCGGGGGCCTCAATGAGCAGTTCTTC. This chain links TRBV6-5 with TRBJ2-1; TRBD2 matches 12 bases. This CDR3 contains 15 residues. Germline CDR1 and CDR2: MNHEY and SVGAGI. The J segment lost 6 bases and the V segment lost 5 bases, leaving 5 bases of the junction unmatched.